The 21 T cell receptor beta chains below all came from one sample that was sequenced in a study of T cells in Graves' hyperthyroidism and ophthalmopathy. Amplified regions were TCR beta CDR3 sequences from RNA transcripts. Researchers ran a first-round RT-PCR on the TCR CDR3 using the HTBI primer set. MiXCR, applied by TCRdb to the multiplex PCR reads, yields one record per CDR3 protein. This repertoire shows hundreds of thousands of distinct CDR3 sequences, less than 30% found once; its top ten account for around 28%. Material: blood. The source of these receptors is a man aged 40-49 years with Graves' hyperthyroidism that later progressed to Graves' ophthalmopathy.

The CDR3 sequence: CASSIGQNDGYTF. The DNA for the CDR3 is TGTGCCAGTAGTATCGGACAAAATGATGGCTACACCTTC. The V gene is TRBV19, the J gene TRBJ1-2, with D perhaps matching TRBD1 (5 bases). Germline values: CDR1 LNHDA, CDR2 SQIVND (reference sequence). V was cut by 3 bases and J by 6 bases, with 11 bases left in between. The CDR3 runs to 13 residues.

CDR3 nucleotide sequence: TGCAGTGCTCGTCTGGGACACGATTACAATGAGCAGTTCTTC. Encoded protein: CSARLGHDYNEQFF. The chain links TRBV20-1 to TRBJ2-1, with a tentative D call TRBD1 (6 bases). The CDR3 loop spans 14 amino acids. The germline V gene has CDR1 DFQATT and CDR2 SNEGSKA (reference sequence). The ends were cut back, 5 bases at V and 4 bases at J, with 15 bases in the middle.

Many counts were recorded for this clonotype. The chain links TRBV10-3 to TRBJ2-7; D is uncertain. CDR1 ENHRY and CDR2 SYGVKD come from the germline V gene. CDR3 length: 11 amino acids. The germline V and J ends were trimmed by 5 bases and 3 bases, with 5 bases remaining between them. DNA for the CDR3: TGTGCCATCAGTATCGACTACGAGCAGTACTTC. This sequence encodes CAISIDYEQYF.

This clonotype has ten or more counts. The rearrangement joins TRBV20-1 to TRBJ1-6; 10 bases match TRBD1. Trimming removed 1 base from V and 14 bases from J; junction bases left unmatched: 14. The CDR3 is made up of 16 amino acids. Germline V gene lookup returns CDR1 DFQATT and CDR2 SNEGSKA (reference sequence). CDR3 loop: CSARVRAGTGVLTLHF. The CDR3 region has the DNA TGCAGTGCTAGAGTGCGGGCCGGGACAGGGGTTCTCACCCTCCACTTT.

This clonotype was seen at least ten times. The rearrangement links TRBV5-1 to TRBJ2-5; 9 bases match TRBD2. Looked up from germline, CDR1 is SGHRS and CDR2 is YFSETQ. V shed 4 bases, J shed 3 bases, and the junction held 7 bases outside the gene matches. The CDR3 length is 15 residues. The CDR3 DNA sequence: TGCGCCAGCAGCCCCGGCGGGACTAGCAAAGAGACCCAGTACTTC. This translates into CASSPGGTSKETQYF.

This clonotype was seen many times. The rearrangement uses TRBV27 and TRBJ1-1, with D tentatively TRBD1 (6 bases). This CDR3 is 15 amino acids long. V lost 3 bases, J lost 0 bases, and 11 bases lay in between. CDR1 and CDR2 (germline): MNHEY, SMNVEV (reference sequence). CDR3 amino acids: CASSLGGLMNTEAFF. CDR3 coding DNA: TGTGCCAGCAGTTTGGGGGGGCTTATGAACACTGAAGCTTTCTTT.

This clonotype has a handful of counts. The rearrangement links TRBV28 to TRBJ2-5; TRBD1 or TRBD2 may be the D gene (6 bases each). CDR3 length: 15 amino acids. Germline CDR1 reads MDHEN; CDR2 reads SYDVKM. V was cut by 3 bases and J by 3 bases, with 14 bases left in between. The CDR3 region has the DNA TGTGCCAGCAGTTTTGCGGGACAAGTGAAAGAGACCCAGTACTTC. Protein sequence: CASSFAGQVKETQYF.

This chain connects TRBV6-2 or TRBV6-3 to TRBJ2-7, with 8 positions matching TRBD2. Germline V lookup: CDR1 MNHEY, CDR2 SVGEGT. The V segment lost 5 bases and the J segment 2 bases; nucleotides outside the gene matches: 5. The CDR3 covers 14 residues. CDR3 region: CASSPWTSTYEQYF. CDR3 in DNA: TGTGCCAGCAGTCCCTGGACTAGCACCTACGAGCAGTACTTC.

This clonotype came up many times. The V gene is TRBV12-3 or TRBV12-4, the J gene TRBJ2-5; 7 bases match TRBD1. Trimming removed 6 bases from V and 3 bases from J; junction bases left unmatched: 7. The CDR3 is made up of 14 amino acids. Here the CDR3 reads CASSQLDREETQYF. The CDR3, as DNA: TGTGCCAGCAGCCAACTTGACAGGGAAGAGACCCAGTACTTC.

This clonotype was found many times. This chain links TRBV12-3 or TRBV12-4 with TRBJ2-7; D is unclear. The CDR3 has 14 residues. V gave up 5 bases and J gave up 4 bases, with 15 bases separating them. The CDR3 loop is CASSTRNLGYEQYF. CDR3 sequence (DNA): TGTGCCAGCAGTACCAGGAACCTAGGGTACGAGCAGTACTTC.

This clonotype was recorded at least ten times. The rearrangement uses TRBV4-1 and TRBJ2-2; D is unresolved. This CDR3 region has 15 residues. V lost 1 base and J lost 6, with 12 bases in between. Looked up from germline, CDR1 is MGHRA and CDR2 is YSYEKL. The CDR3 DNA follows: TGCGCCAGCAGCCAAGGACGAGGCAGTGCCGGGGAGCTGTTTTTT. Translation: CASSQGRGSAGELFF.

Many counts were recorded for this clonotype. CDR3 sequence (DNA): TGTGCCAGCAGCGTTTATGGATCCGGGGAGCTGTTTTTT. It yields the protein CASSVYGSGELFF. This chain connects TRBV9 to TRBJ2-2; D gene ambiguous. Germline values: CDR1 SGDLS, CDR2 YYNGEE. Trimming removed 2 bases at V and 6 bases at J, with 8 bases between. The CDR3 covers 13 residues.

This clonotype was found many times. This chain links TRBV6-5 with TRBJ2-7, with 12 bases that match TRBD2. The CDR3 contains 18 residues. Trimming cost V 2 bases and J 1 base; bases outside gene matches: 9. CDR1 and CDR2 from the germline V gene are MNHEY and SVGAGI. The CDR3 region is CASSYRTETSGRSYEQYF. The CDR3 DNA reads as TGTGCCAGCAGTTACCGGACCGAGACTAGCGGGAGATCCTACGAGCAGTACTTC.

This clonotype was seen ten or more times. Mismatch with germline at one junction end may stem from a read error. This chain joins TRBV7-7 and TRBJ2-5; D might be TRBD1 (6 bases). Per the germline V gene, CDR1 is SSHAT and CDR2 is FNYEAQ (reference sequence). The CDR3 has 15 residues. The CDR3 here is CASSSQTGPQETQYF. The CDR3, as DNA: TGTGCTAGCAGCTCACAGACAGGACCCCAAGAGACCCAGTACTTC.

This clonotype came up many times. The chain links TRBV12-3 or TRBV12-4 to TRBJ1-6; D remains ambiguous. The CDR3 extends over 12 amino acids. V lost 3 bases, J lost 10 bases, and 7 bases lay in between. In DNA, the CDR3 is TGTGCCAGCAGTTTTTTTAGATCACCCCTCCACTTT. This codes for CASSFFRSPLHF.

This clonotype was seen many times. The rearrangement uses TRBV12-3 or TRBV12-4 and TRBJ1-2; D perhaps matches TRBD1 (5 bases). V was clipped by 3 bases and J by 6 bases, with 11 bases between them. The CDR3 has 13 residues. CDR3 residues: CASSFMRGHGYTF. DNA of the CDR3: TGTGCCAGCAGTTTTATGCGGGGACATGGCTACACCTTC.

This clonotype was seen at least ten times. A much more abundant neighbour one base away suggests this may be a read error. The DNA for the CDR3 is TGCAGTGCTACCTATTGGGGGCGAGAGACCCAGTACTTC. As protein: CSATYWGRETQYF. The chain couples TRBV20-1 to TRBJ2-5; the D gene is possibly TRBD1 (6 bases). Trimming stripped 4 bases from V and 4 bases from J, with 13 bases between. The germline CDR1 and CDR2 sequences are DFQATT and SNEGSKA (reference sequence). CDR3 length: 13 residues.

This clonotype has a count of ten or more. The rearrangement uses TRBV29-1 and TRBJ1-1; D is ambiguous. Germline CDR1 is SQVTM and CDR2 is ANQGSEA. V lost 3 bases and J 1 base, leaving 6 bases between the germline ends. The CDR3 is made up of 12 amino acids. This CDR3 is CSVDISNTEAFF. The CDR3 DNA reads as TGCAGCGTTGACATATCGAACACTGAAGCTTTCTTT.

The table lists this clonotype with many counts. V and J are TRBV19 and TRBJ1-5; D is unresolved. CDR1 and CDR2 from the germline V gene are LNHDA and SQIVND (reference sequence). CDR3 length: 15 amino acids. Trimming cost V 7 bases and J 0 bases, with 13 bases left between them. CDR3 DNA sequence: TGTGCCAGTACCCCTAGCAGGTATAGCAATCAGCCCCAGCATTTT. Translated: CASTPSRYSNQPQHF.

This clonotype was found many times. V is TRBV28 and J is TRBJ2-5; D is uncertain. The germline V gene has CDR1 MDHEN and CDR2 SYDVKM. The CDR3 runs to 13 residues. Trimming stripped 3 bases from V and 1 base from J, with 6 bases between. The CDR3 region is CASSFNTQETQYF. The CDR3 DNA follows: TGTGCCAGCAGTTTCAATACCCAAGAGACCCAGTACTTC.

The CDR3 here is CASSPAGARPLDYGYTF. In DNA, the CDR3 is TGTGCCAGCAGCCCCGCCGGGGCCAGGCCTTTGGACTATGGCTACACCTTC. V and J are TRBV4-2 and TRBJ1-2; TRBD1 is a possible D gene (5 bases). CDR1 and CDR2 from the germline V gene are LGHNA and YNFKEQ. CDR3 size: 17 residues. V was cut by 4 bases and J by 3 bases, with 21 bases left in between.